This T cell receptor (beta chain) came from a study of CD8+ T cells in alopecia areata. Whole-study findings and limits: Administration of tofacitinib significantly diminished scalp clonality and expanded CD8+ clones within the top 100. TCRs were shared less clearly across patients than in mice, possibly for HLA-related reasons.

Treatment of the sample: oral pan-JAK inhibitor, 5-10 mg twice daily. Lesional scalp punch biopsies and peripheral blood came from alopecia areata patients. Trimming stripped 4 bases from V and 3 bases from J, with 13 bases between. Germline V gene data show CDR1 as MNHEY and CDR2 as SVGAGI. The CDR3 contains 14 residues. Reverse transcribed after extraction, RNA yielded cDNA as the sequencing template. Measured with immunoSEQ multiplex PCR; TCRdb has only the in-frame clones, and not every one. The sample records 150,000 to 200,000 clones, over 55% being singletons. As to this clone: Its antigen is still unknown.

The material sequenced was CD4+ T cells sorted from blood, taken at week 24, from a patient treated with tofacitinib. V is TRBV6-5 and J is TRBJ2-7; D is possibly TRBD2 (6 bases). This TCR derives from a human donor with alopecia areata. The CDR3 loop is CASSLGGVYYEQYF. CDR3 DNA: TGTGCCAGCAGTTTGGGGGGTGTGTACTACGAGCAGTACTTC.